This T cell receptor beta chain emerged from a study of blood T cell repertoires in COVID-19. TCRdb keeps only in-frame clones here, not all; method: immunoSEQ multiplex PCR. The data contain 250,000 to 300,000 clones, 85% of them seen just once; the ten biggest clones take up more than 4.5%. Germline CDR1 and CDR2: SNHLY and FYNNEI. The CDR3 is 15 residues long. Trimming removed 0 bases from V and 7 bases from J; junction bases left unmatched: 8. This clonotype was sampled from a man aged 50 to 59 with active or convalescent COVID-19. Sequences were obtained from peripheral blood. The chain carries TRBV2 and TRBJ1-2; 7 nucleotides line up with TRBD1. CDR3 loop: CASSEARAQGFGYTF. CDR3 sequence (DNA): TGTGCCAGCAGTGAAGCGAGGGCACAGGGGTTTGGCTACACCTTC.